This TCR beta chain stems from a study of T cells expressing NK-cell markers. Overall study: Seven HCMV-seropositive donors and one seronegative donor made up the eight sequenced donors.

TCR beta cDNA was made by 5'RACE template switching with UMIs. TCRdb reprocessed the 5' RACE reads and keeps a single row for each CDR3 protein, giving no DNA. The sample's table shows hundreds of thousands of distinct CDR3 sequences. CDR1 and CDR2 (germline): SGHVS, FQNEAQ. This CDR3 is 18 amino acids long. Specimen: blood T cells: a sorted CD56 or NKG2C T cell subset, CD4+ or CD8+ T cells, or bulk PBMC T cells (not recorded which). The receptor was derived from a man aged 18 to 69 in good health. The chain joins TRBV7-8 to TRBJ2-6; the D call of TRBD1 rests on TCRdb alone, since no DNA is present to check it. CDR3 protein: CASSQRDKGGSGANVLTF.